A selection of T cell receptor beta chains follows, all from one sample in a study of T cell clones after liver transplantation. TCRdb's copy holds only in-frame clones and misses some; the assay was immunoSEQ multiplex PCR. The repertoire holds 75,000 to 100,000 clones, with about 82% as singletons. Here the sequenced sample was CD4+ T cells from blood, taken around 42 months after liver transplant. These TCRs come from a human patient who received a liver transplant. Certain T cells may be donor cells from the graft. Each CDR3 is given with its conserved first and last residue. The D gene is left open where the match is weak. Clone size, where shown, is once, few, many, or a class for clones that have expanded.

len,j_gene,d_gene,abundance,v_gene,CDR3nt,CDR3aa
18,TRBJ2-1,TRBD2,.,TRBV7-2,TGTGCCAGCAGCATACTAGCGGGAGGTCTCCCCACCTACAATGAGCAGTTCTTC,CASSILAGGLPTYNEQFF
17,TRBJ1-1,.,.,TRBV11-2,TGTGCCAGCTACTCAAACTGGGGGGCAGCATCGAACACTGAAGCTTTCTTT,CASYSNWGAASNTEAFF
15,TRBJ1-4,.,.,TRBV28,TGTGCCAGCACCGCAGGTGGGGTAACTAATGAAAAACTGTTTTTT,CASTAGGVTNEKLFF
15,TRBJ2-3,TRBD2,.,TRBV6-1,TGTGCCAGCAGTCCAAGGACTAGCCCCAGAGATACGCAGTATTTT,CASSPRTSPRDTQYF
16,TRBJ2-3,.,once,TRBV9,TGTGCCAGCAGCGTAGCAGGGGGGGTCGGAACAGATACGCAGTATTTT,CASSVAGGVGTDTQYF
15,TRBJ2-3,.,.,TRBV4-1,TGCGCCAGCAGTGGACAATCGGTAACATCGGATACGCAGTATTTT,CASSGQSVTSDTQYF
16,TRBJ2-3,TRBD1,.,TRBV7-6,TGTGCCAGCAGCTCGTTAGGGACAGGGTATCAAGATACGCAGTATTTT,CASSSLGTGYQDTQYF
15,TRBJ1-5,.,.,TRBV7-2,TGTGCCAGCAGCCCCACGACAGGTCAAGATCAGCCCCAGCATTTT,CASSPTTGQDQPQHF
15,TRBJ1-1,TRBD1,once,TRBV18,TGTGCCAGCTCACCTTCAGGGGGCGCGAGCACTGAAGCTTTCTTT,CASSPSGGASTEAFF
13,TRBJ1-5,TRBD1,medium-sized,TRBV19,TGTGCCACTTCTGGAACAGGGGCCCAGCCCCAGCATTTT,CATSGTGAQPQHF
13,TRBJ2-7,TRBD2,.,TRBV2,TGTGCCAGAAGAAAGACTAGCGGCTACGAGCAGTACTTC,CARRKTSGYEQYF
13,TRBJ1-2,.,once,TRBV6-1,TGTGCCAGCAGTGTGGGCAACAACTATGGCTACACCTTC,CASSVGNNYGYTF
14,TRBJ2-7,TRBD1,few,TRBV18,TGTGCCAGCTCACCGACAGGGTGGGAAAACGAGCAGTACTTC,CASSPTGWENEQYF
14,TRBJ1-3,.,.,TRBV6-5,TGTGCCAGCAGTCGCGAGTACTCTGGAAACACCATATATTTT,CASSREYSGNTIYF
17,TRBJ2-1,.,.,TRBV5-8,TGTGCCAGCAGCTTGGAGTTCGGGGATAGCTCCTACAATGAGCAGTTCTTC,CASSLEFGDSSYNEQFF
15,TRBJ2-5,.,.,TRBV5-8,TGTGCCAGCAGCCATCCCGCGGCAGGCCAAGAGACCCAGTACTTC,CASSHPAAGQETQYF
16,TRBJ2-1,TRBD1,.,TRBV6-6,TGTGCCAGCAGTCCCCCTCACAGGGGGGACGGAATTGAGCAGTTCTTC,CASSPPHRGDGIEQFF
15,TRBJ2-7,TRBD2,.,TRBV5-4,TGTGCCAGCAGCTTCTCCGGGACTAGTAGCTACGAGCAGTACTTC,CASSFSGTSSYEQYF
19,TRBJ2-6,.,once,TRBV19,TGTGCCAGTAGTCAGTGGCAGACAAATCACAAAAGTCGGGCCAACGTCCTGACTTTC,CASSQWQTNHKSRANVLTF
15,TRBJ1-1,.,.,TRBV9,TGTGCCAGCAGCGTAGACACCGAGATGGGTAGTGAAGCTTTCTTT,CASSVDTEMGSEAFF
16,TRBJ1-5,TRBD1,few,TRBV5-1,TGCGCCAGCAGCCCCGGGACAGCAAGTTTCAATCAGCCCCAGCATTTT,CASSPGTASFNQPQHF
12,TRBJ1-2,.,few,TRBV28,TGTGCCAGCAACAGGGACCTTTATGGCTACACCTTC,CASNRDLYGYTF
17,TRBJ2-7,TRBD2,.,TRBV5-1,TGCGCCAGCAGCTTGGCGCTAGCGGGAGGGCCGATAGGGGAGCAGTACTTC,CASSLALAGGPIGEQYF
14,TRBJ2-5,.,.,TRBV6-6,TGTGCCAGCAGTTATGTCGGTCCCACCGGGACCCAGTACTTC,CASSYVGPTGTQYF
16,TRBJ2-1,TRBD1,.,TRBV5-1,TGCGCCAGCAGTCTGCGAGGGGGCGCGTCCTACAATGAGCAGTTCTTC,CASSLRGGASYNEQFF
19,TRBJ1-1,.,.,TRBV5-1,TGCGCCAGCAGCTCGCAGGCGGGGGGGAGTTTTAGTTTGGGCACTGAAGCTTTCTTT,CASSSQAGGSFSLGTEAFF
16,TRBJ2-1,TRBD2,.,TRBV5-1,TGCGCCAGCAGCTTTGCCGGGACTAGCGGCTACAATGAGCAGTTCTTC,CASSFAGTSGYNEQFF
14,TRBJ1-4,.,.,TRBV28,TGTGCCAGCAGTTTGACTACACGTCGTGAAAAACTGTTTTTT,CASSLTTRREKLFF
16,TRBJ2-3,TRBD2,few,TRBV4-1,TGCGCCAGCAGCCAAGGGCTAGCGGGAGTTGGAGATACGCAGTATTTT,CASSQGLAGVGDTQYF
15,TRBJ1-1,.,.,TRBV18,TGTGCCAGCTCACCCTCGAGGGTGGAGTTCACTGAAGCTTTCTTT,CASSPSRVEFTEAFF
15,TRBJ2-1,TRBD2,few,TRBV27,TGTGCCAGCAGGCCAGGACTAGAGGATAACAATGAGCAGTTCTTC,CASRPGLEDNNEQFF
14,TRBJ1-4,TRBD1,many,TRBV6-6,TGTGCCAGCAGTCCGGGACAGGGGGGATTAGAACTGTTTTTT,CASSPGQGGLELFF
15,TRBJ2-5,TRBD2,.,TRBV7-2,TGTGCCAGCAGCCCGGGGACTAGCGGGAAGTTGACCCAGTACTTC,CASSPGTSGKLTQYF
13,TRBJ2-7,.,.,TRBV28,TGTGCCAGCAGACCTACGACAGAGTACGCGCAGTACTTC,CASRPTTEYAQYF
14,TRBJ1-1,.,.,TRBV5-1,TGCGCCAGCAGCCGACGGACAGACCTCTCTGAAGCTTTCTTT,CASSRRTDLSEAFF
17,TRBJ2-2,.,once,TRBV5-6,TGTGCCAGCAGCTTAACCTCGGGGGTGAGTCGGTCCGGGGAGCTGTTTTTT,CASSLTSGVSRSGELFF
16,TRBJ2-3,.,.,TRBV9,TGTGCCAGCAGCGTAGGGGGCAGCCTTAGCACAGATACGCAGTATTTT,CASSVGGSLSTDTQYF
14,TRBJ2-7,.,once,TRBV18,TGTGCCAGCTCACCCCGGACAGAAACCTACGAGCAGTACTTC,CASSPRTETYEQYF
15,TRBJ2-7,TRBD1,.,TRBV12-5,TGTGCTAGTGGTTTGAGGGTGTACAGGGGGTACGAGCAGTACTTC,CASGLRVYRGYEQYF
16,TRBJ2-3,TRBD2,.,TRBV5-1,TGCGCCAGCAGCTTGGCACTAGCGGGAGATACAGATACGCAGTATTTT,CASSLALAGDTDTQYF
15,TRBJ2-1,.,.,TRBV27,TGTGCCAGCAGTAACCGGGGGTTCTCCTACAATGAGCAGTTCTTC,CASSNRGFSYNEQFF
15,TRBJ1-5,.,.,TRBV28,TGTGCCAGCAGGCGGGGGGATGTACGGGATCAGCCCCAGCATTTT,CASRRGDVRDQPQHF
15,TRBJ2-2,.,few,TRBV6-5,TGTGCCAGCAGTTACGAAGGGGTAGGCACCGGGGAGCTGTTTTTT,CASSYEGVGTGELFF
14,TRBJ2-1,.,.,TRBV11-1,TGTGCCAGCAGCTCCAGGGTGTGGGCGGGTGAGCAGTTCTTC,CASSSRVWAGEQFF
14,TRBJ1-2,.,.,TRBV10-2,TGCGCCAGCAGTTCAGGGCTTAGGAACTATGGCTACACCTTC,CASSSGLRNYGYTF
18,TRBJ1-3,.,.,TRBV14,TGTGCCAGCAGCCAAGATTTATATCGTGGGCGATCTGGAAACACCATATATTTT,CASSQDLYRGRSGNTIYF
11,TRBJ2-7,.,once,TRBV20-1,TGCAGTGCTGCCGGACTCACCGAGCAGTACTTC,CSAAGLTEQYF
15,TRBJ1-1,TRBD1,.,TRBV18,TGTGCCAGCTCACCTATTACAGGGGCGAACACTGAAGCTTTCTTT,CASSPITGANTEAFF
14,TRBJ1-2,.,.,TRBV14,TGTGCCAGCAGCCAAGTTACTGGGGGCGATGGCTACACCTTC,CASSQVTGGDGYTF
13,TRBJ2-2,.,.,TRBV28,TGTGCCAGCAGTCTATTATACACCGGGGAGCTGTTTTTT,CASSLLYTGELFF
11,TRBJ2-7,.,.,TRBV2,TGTGCCAGCAGGATACTTTACGAGCAGTACTTC,CASRILYEQYF
14,TRBJ1-1,.,.,TRBV28,TGTGCCAGCAGTTTAAACCGGGGTTCCACTGAAGCTTTCTTT,CASSLNRGSTEAFF
13,TRBJ1-2,TRBD1,once,TRBV4-2,TGTGCCAGCAGCTTTTACAGGGGTTATGGCTACACCTTC,CASSFYRGYGYTF